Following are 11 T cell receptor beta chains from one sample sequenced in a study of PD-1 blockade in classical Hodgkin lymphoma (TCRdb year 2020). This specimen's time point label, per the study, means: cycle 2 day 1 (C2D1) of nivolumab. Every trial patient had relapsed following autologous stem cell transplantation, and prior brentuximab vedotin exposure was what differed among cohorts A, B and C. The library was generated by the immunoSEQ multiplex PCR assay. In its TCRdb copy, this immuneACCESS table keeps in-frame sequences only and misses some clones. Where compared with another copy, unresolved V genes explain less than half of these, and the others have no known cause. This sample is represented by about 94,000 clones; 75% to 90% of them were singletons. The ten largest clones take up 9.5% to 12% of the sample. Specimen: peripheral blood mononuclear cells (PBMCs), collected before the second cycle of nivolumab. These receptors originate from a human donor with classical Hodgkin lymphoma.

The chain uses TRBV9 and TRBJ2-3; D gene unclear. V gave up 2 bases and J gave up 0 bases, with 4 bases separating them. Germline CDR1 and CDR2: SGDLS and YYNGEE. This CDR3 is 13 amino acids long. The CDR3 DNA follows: TGTGCCAGCAGCGTGTCCAGCACAGATACGCAGTATTTT. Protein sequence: CASSVSSTDTQYF.

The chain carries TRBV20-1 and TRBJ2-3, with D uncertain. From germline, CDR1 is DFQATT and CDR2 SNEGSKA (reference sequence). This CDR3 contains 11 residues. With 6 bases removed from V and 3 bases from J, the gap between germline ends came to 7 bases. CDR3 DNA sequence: TGCAGTGCGCTAGAGACAGATACGCAGTATTTT. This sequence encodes CSALETDTQYF.

CDR3 residues: CASSLSLGSYNEQFF. CDR3 nucleotide sequence: TGTGCCAGCAGTTTATCGTTGGGCTCCTACAATGAGCAGTTCTTC. The chain employs TRBV27 and TRBJ2-1; D is unresolved. The CDR3 totals 15 residues. In germline, CDR1 is MNHEY, CDR2 SMNVEV (reference sequence). Trimming took off 0 bases at V and 0 bases at J, with 6 bases between the two ends.

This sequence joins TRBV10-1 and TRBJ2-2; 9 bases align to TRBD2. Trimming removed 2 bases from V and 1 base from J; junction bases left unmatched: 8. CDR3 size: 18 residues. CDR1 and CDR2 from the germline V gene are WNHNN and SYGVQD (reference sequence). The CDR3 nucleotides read TGCGCCAGCAGTGAGGGCCTAGCGGGGAGATTGAACACCGGGGAGCTGTTTTTT. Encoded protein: CASSEGLAGRLNTGELFF.

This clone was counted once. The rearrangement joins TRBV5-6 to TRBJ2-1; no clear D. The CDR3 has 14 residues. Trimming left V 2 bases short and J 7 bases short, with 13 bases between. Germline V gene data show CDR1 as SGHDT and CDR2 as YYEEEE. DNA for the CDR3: TGTGCCAGCAGCTTCCTACAGATCGTTAATGAGCAGTTCTTC. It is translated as CASSFLQIVNEQFF.

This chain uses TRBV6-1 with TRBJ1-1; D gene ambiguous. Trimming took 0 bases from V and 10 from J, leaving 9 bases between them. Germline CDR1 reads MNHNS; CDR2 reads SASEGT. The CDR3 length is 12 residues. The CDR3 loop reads CASSEAPGGAFF. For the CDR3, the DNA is TGTGCCAGCAGTGAAGCGCCCGGCGGAGCTTTCTTT.

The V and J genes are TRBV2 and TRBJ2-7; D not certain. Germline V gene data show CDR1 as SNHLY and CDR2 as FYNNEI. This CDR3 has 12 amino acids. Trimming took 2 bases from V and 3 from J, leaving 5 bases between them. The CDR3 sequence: CASSEFSYEQYF. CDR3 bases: TGTGCCAGCAGTGAATTCAGCTACGAGCAGTACTTC.

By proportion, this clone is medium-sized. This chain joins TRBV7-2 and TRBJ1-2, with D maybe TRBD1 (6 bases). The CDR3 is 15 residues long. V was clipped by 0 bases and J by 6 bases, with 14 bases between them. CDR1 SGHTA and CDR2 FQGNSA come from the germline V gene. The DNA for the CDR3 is TGTGCCAGCAGCTTAGCCACAGGGCCCGGGGATGGCTACACCTTC. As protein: CASSLATGPGDGYTF.

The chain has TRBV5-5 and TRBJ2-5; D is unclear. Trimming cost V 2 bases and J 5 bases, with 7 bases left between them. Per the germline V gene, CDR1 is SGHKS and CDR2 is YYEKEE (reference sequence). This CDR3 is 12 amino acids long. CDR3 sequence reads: CASSFTQETQYF. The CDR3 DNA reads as TGTGCCAGCAGCTTTACCCAGGAGACCCAGTACTTC.

The chain's CDR3 is CASSLGQPYYNEQFF. CDR3 sequence (DNA): TGTGCCAGCAGTCTGGGACAGCCCTACTACAATGAGCAGTTCTTC. The chain links TRBV27 to TRBJ2-1; 7 bases agree with TRBD1. V shed 5 bases and J 3 bases; nucleotides not matched to a gene: 7. In germline, CDR1 is MNHEY, CDR2 SMNVEV (reference sequence). This CDR3 spans 15 amino acids.

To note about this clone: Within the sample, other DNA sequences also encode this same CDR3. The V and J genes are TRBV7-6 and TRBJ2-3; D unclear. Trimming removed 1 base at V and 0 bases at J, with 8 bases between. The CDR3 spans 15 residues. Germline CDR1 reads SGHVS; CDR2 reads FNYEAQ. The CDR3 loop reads CASSLDLASTDTQYF. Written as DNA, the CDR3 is TGTGCCAGCAGCTTAGATCTGGCGAGCACAGATACGCAGTATTTT. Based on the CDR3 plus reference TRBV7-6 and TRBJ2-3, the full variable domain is GAGVSQSPRYKVTKRGQDVALRCDPISGHVSLYWYRQALGQGPEFLTYFNYEAQQDKSGLPNDRFSAERPEGSISTLTIQRTEQRDSAMYRCASSLDLASTDTQYFGPGTRLTVL.